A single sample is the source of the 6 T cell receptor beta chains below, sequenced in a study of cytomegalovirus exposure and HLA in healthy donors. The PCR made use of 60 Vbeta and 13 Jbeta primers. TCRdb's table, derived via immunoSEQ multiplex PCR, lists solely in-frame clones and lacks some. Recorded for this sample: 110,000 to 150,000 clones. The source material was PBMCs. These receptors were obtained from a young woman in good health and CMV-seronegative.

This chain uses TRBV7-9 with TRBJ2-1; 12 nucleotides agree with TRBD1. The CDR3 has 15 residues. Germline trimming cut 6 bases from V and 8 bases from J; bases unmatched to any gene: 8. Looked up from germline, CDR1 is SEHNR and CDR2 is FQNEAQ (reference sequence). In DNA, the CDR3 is TGTGCCAGCAGTCACGGGACAGGGGGCTTTTATGAGCAGTTCTTC. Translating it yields CASSHGTGGFYEQFF.

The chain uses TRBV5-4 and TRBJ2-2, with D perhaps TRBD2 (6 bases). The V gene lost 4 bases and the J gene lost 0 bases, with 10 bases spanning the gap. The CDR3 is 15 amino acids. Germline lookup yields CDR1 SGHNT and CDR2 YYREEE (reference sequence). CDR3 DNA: TGTGCCAGCAGCCCTAGCGTTACGAACACCGGGGAGCTGTTTTTT. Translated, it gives CASSPSVTNTGELFF.

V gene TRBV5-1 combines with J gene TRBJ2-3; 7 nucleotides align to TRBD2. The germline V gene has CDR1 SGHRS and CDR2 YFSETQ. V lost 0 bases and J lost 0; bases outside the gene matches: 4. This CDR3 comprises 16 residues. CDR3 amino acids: CASSLAQRGSTDTQYF. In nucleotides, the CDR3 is TGCGCCAGCAGCTTGGCCCAGCGGGGTAGCACAGATACGCAGTATTTT.

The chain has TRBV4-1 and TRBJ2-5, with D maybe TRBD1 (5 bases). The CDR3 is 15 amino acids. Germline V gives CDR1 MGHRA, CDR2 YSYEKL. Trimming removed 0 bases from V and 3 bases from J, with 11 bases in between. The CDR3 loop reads CASSQDSGLKETQYF. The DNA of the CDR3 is TGCGCCAGCAGCCAAGATTCAGGGCTAAAAGAGACCCAGTACTTC.

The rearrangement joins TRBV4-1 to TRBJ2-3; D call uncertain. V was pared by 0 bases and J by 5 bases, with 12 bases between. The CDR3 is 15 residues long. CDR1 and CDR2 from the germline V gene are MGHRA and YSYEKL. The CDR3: CASSQDQAPEDTQYF. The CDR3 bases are TGCGCCAGCAGCCAAGATCAGGCACCCGAAGATACGCAGTATTTT.

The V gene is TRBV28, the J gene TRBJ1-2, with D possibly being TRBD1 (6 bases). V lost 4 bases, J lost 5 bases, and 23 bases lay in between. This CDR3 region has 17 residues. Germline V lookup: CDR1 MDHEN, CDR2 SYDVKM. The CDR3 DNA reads TGTGCCAGCAGTTCCTCGGGACACTCAACGTTAGTATATGGCTACACCTTC. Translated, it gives CASSSSGHSTLVYGYTF.